The next 5 T cell receptor beta chains were all read from a single sample in a study of spatial heterogeneity in lung cancer. TCRdb reprocessed the 5' RACE reads via MiXCR and lists one record per CDR3 protein. The top ten clones hold around 6.6% of a sample with 89,000 or so distinct CDR3 sequences, around 21% of them seen once. Time point reported: sample taken at primary tumor resection. No cells were sorted before sequencing. The whole RNA sequenced was extracted from tumor, nontumor lung or frozen PBMC. Sample: PBMCs, taken at surgery. Every receptor here comes from a male donor with early-stage non-small cell lung cancer.

The V gene is TRBV6-6, the J gene TRBJ2-7, with 7 positions matching TRBD1. Germline V lookup: CDR1 MNHNY, CDR2 SVGAGI (reference sequence). This CDR3 contains 13 residues. Trimming at V came to 6 bases and at J to 3 bases, leaving 5 bases not matched to a gene. As DNA, the CDR3 is TGTGCCAGCAGCCGGGACAGCATCTACGAGCAGTACTTC. It is translated as CASSRDSIYEQYF.

In this sample, this clonotype turned up many times. The J gene is TRBJ2-2, the V gene TRBV13, with 7 bases lining up with TRBD2. V trimming: 4 bases; J trimming: 2 bases; junction bases outside the gene matches: 4. CDR1 is PRHDT, CDR2 FYEKMQ, per germline (reference sequence). The CDR3 totals 15 residues. In nucleotides, the CDR3 is TGTGCCAGCAGCTCTAGCGGAGGCAACACCGGGGAGCTGTTTTTT. Its protein is CASSSSGGNTGELFF.

The rearrangement links TRBV11-2 to TRBJ2-1; no definite D call. The CDR3 sequence is 15 residues long. Trimming stripped 5 bases from V and 0 bases from J, with 11 bases between. Per germline, CDR1 SGHAT and CDR2 FQNNGV. CDR3: CASSNRQSSYNEQFF. DNA for the CDR3: TGTGCCAGCAGCAACCGTCAAAGCTCCTACAATGAGCAGTTCTTC. Supplemented by reference TRBV11-2 and TRBJ2-1, the full variable domain reads EAGVAQSPRYKIIEKRQSVAFWCNPISGHATLYWYQQILGQGPKLLIQFQNNGVVDDSQLPKDRFSAERLKGVDSTLKIQPAKLEDSAVYLCASSNRQSSYNEQFFGPGTRLTVL.

CDR3 bases: TGTGCCATCAGTGAGTCGGGGACTAGCTTGGTTACGCAGTATTTT. Translation: CAISESGTSLVTQYF. This chain joins TRBV10-3 and TRBJ2-3; TRBD2 matches at 9 bases. V lost 0 bases to trimming and J lost 8 bases; unmatched junction nucleotides: 6. The CDR3 extends over 15 amino acids. The germline gives CDR1 ENHRY, CDR2 SYGVKD.

In its sample, this clonotype was seen many times. The genes are TRBV5-1 and TRBJ1-4; D is possibly TRBD1 (5 bases). The V end lost 4 bases, the J end lost 2 bases, and 18 bases lay between the germline ends. The CDR3 totals 17 residues. Per the germline V gene, CDR1 is SGHRS and CDR2 is YFSETQ. This chain's CDR3 is CASSMGTLEGTNEKLFF. For the CDR3, the DNA is TGCGCCAGCAGCATGGGGACTTTGGAAGGGACTAATGAAAAACTGTTTTTT.